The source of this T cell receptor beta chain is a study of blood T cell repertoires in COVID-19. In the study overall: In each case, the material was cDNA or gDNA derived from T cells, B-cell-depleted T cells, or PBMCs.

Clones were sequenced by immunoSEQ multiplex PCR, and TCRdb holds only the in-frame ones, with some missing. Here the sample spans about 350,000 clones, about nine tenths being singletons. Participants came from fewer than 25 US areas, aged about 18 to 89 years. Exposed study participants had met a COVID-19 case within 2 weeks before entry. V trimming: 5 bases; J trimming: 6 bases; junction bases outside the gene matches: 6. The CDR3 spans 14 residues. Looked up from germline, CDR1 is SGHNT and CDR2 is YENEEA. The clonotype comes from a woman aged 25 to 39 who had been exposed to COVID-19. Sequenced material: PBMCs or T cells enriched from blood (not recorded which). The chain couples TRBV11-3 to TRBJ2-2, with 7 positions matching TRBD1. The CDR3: CASSDRQGSGELFF. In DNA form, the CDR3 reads TGTGCCAGCAGCGATAGACAGGGCTCCGGGGAGCTGTTTTTT. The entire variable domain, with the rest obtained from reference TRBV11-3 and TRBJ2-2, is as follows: EAGVVQSPRYKIIEKKQPVAFWCNPISGHNTLYWYLQNLGQGPELLIRYENEEAVDDSQLPKDRFSAERLKGVDSTLKIQPAELGDSAVYLCASSDRQGSGELFFGEGSRLTVL.